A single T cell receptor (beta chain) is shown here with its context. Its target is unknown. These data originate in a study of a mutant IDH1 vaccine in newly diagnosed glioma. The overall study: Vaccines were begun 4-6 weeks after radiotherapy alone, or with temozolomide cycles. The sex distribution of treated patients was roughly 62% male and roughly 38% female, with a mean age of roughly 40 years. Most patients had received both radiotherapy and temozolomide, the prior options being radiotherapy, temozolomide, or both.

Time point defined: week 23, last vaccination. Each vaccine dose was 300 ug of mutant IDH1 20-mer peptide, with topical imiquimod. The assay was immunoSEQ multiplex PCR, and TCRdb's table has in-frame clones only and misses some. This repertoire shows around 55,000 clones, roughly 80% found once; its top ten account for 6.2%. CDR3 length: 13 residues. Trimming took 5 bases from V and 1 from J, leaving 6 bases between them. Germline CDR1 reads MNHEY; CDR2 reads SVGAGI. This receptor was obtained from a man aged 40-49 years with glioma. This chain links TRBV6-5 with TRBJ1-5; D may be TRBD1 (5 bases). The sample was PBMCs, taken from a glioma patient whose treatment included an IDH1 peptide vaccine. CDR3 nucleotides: TGTGCCAGCAGTGGGGCGAGCAATCAGCCCCAGCATTTT. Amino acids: CASSGASNQPQHF.